Listed here are 31 T cell receptor beta chains from one sample, sequenced in a study of T cells in Graves' hyperthyroidism and ophthalmopathy. Amplification of TCR beta CDR3 regions used RNA as the template. The HTBI primer set served for first-round RT-PCR of the TCR CDR3. MiXCR, run by TCRdb on the multiplex PCR reads, gives a single entry per CDR3 protein. The sample holds roughly 660,000 distinct CDR3 sequences; around a sixth are singletons and the top ten take around 15%. Sequenced: blood. The receptors stem from a man in his fifties with Graves' hyperthyroidism.

There are many counts of this clonotype. The rearrangement uses TRBV28 and TRBJ2-7; maybe TRBD1 (6 bases). This CDR3 is built from 18 residues. The V and J ends lost 7 bases and 7 bases respectively, with 32 bases between them. Germline assignment: CDR1 MDHEN and CDR2 SYDVKM. The CDR3 region is CASNTRIQRTDSLREQYF. The CDR3 DNA sequence: TGTGCCAGCAATACCCGAATTCAACGGACAGATTCCTTGCGGGAGCAGTACTTC. Variable domain in full (rest from reference TRBV28 and TRBJ2-7): DVKVTQSSRYLVKRTGEKVFLECVQDMDHENMFWYRQDPGLGLRLIYFSYDVKMKEKGDIPEGYSVSREKKERFSLILESASTNQTSMYLCASNTRIQRTDSLREQYFGPGTRLTVT.

V gene TRBV6-8 combines with J gene TRBJ2-7, with no clear D. The ends were cut back, 0 bases at V and 0 bases at J, with 12 bases in the middle. Germline CDR1 and CDR2: MNHGY and SAAAGT. The length of the CDR3 is 16 residues. The CDR3 region has the DNA TGTGCCAGCAGTTACTCGAATCGAGAAAGCTCCTACGAGCAGTACTTC. It translates to CASSYSNRESSYEQYF.

The chain joins TRBV5-8 to TRBJ2-1; a possible D gene is TRBD2 (5 bases). This CDR3 contains 14 residues. CDR1 SGHTS and CDR2 YDEGEE come from the germline V gene. V dropped 2 bases and J dropped 4 bases, with 10 bases sitting between them. The DNA of the CDR3 is TGTGCCAGCAGCTTAGGAGGACGGTACAATGAGCAGTTCTTC. It specifies CASSLGGRYNEQFF.

Worth noting for this clonotype: This may arise from a read error, as a much more abundant clone is one base away. The chain combines TRBV2 with TRBJ2-1; D may be TRBD2 (6 bases). The CDR3 length is 13 residues. Germline V gene sequence: CDR1 SNHLY, CDR2 FYNNEI. CDR3 nucleotides: TGTGCCAGCTTCGGGAGTCTTAGGAATGGGCAGTTCTTC. It yields the protein CASFGSLRNGQFF.

The chain couples TRBV24-1 to TRBJ2-3; possibly TRBD2 for D (6 bases). CDR3 length equals 13 residues. Trimming left V 3 bases short and J 3 bases short, with 6 bases between. The V gene's germline CDR1 is KGHDR and CDR2 SFDVKD. The DNA of the CDR3 is TGTGCCACCAGTGATGGGGGGACAGATACGCAGTATTTT. It codes for CATSDGGTDTQYF.

The chain uses TRBV20-1 and TRBJ2-4; 10 nucleotides line up with TRBD2. J was trimmed by 8 bases and V by 6 bases; bases with no gene match: 10. The V gene's germline CDR1 is DFQATT and CDR2 SNEGSKA (reference sequence). The CDR3 totals 14 residues. This CDR3 is CSALSGGTSDIQYF. CDR3 nucleotide sequence: TGCAGTGCCCTAAGCGGAGGGACTAGCGACATTCAGTACTTC.

This clonotype showed up just a few times. Just one base apart from a much larger clone, this may be a read error. The chain has TRBV2 and TRBJ1-1; D is uncertain. CDR3 length equals 15 residues. Germline CDR1 is SNHLY and CDR2 is FYNNEI. The CDR3 DNA reads TGTGCCAGCAGTGAAGCCCTTGGGTTGAACACTGAAGCTTCCTTT. This sequence encodes CASSEALGLNTEASF.

The chain uses TRBV5-1 and TRBJ2-3, with 9 bases matching TRBD2. V shed 4 bases, J shed 2 bases, and the junction held 8 bases outside the gene matches. This CDR3 has 16 residues. CDR1 and CDR2 from the germline V gene are SGHRS and YFSETQ. The CDR3 coding sequence is TGCGCCAGCAGCATAAGTAGCGGGAGAGTCACAGATACGCAGTATTTT. Its translation is CASSISSGRVTDTQYF. Looking up the rest from reference TRBV5-1 and TRBJ2-3 gives the full variable domain: KAGVTQTPRYLIKTRGQQVTLSCSPISGHRSVSWYQQTPGQGLQFLFEYFSETQRNKGNFPGRFSGRQFSNSRSEMNVSTLELGDSALYLCASSISSGRVTDTQYFGPGTRLTVL.

This clonotype appeared many times. The CDR3 region is CASKIWGPGDTEAFF. CDR3 in DNA: TGTGCCAGCAAAATCTGGGGGCCAGGGGACACTGAAGCTTTCTTT. This rearrangement joins TRBV6-1 to TRBJ1-1, with a weak D call TRBD1 (6 bases). In germline, CDR1 is MNHNS, CDR2 SASEGT. V was pared by 7 bases and J by 3 bases, with 18 bases between. The CDR3 runs to 15 residues.

This clonotype was recorded a few times. V and J are TRBV11-2 and TRBJ2-5; 12 positions match TRBD2. V shed 8 bases and J 2 bases; nucleotides not matched to a gene: 15. Germline loops: CDR1 SGHAT, CDR2 FQNNGV. This CDR3 spans 18 amino acids. CDR3 in amino acids: CASSPGLRTSGIQETQYF. The CDR3, as DNA: TGTGCCAGCTCCCCAGGTCTTAGGACTAGCGGGATACAAGAGACCCAGTACTTC.

This clonotype was counted many times. The V gene is TRBV11-2, the J gene TRBJ1-1, with 7 bases that match TRBD1. The germline CDR1 and CDR2 sequences are SGHAT and FQNNGV. V lost 5 bases to trimming and J lost 4 bases; unmatched junction nucleotides: 16. CDR3 length equals 17 residues. CDR3 protein: CASSRQGGSLRITEAFF. DNA of the CDR3: TGTGCCAGCAGCCGACAGGGTGGGTCATTACGAATCACTGAAGCTTTCTTT.

This clonotype was counted ten times or more. The chain is built from TRBV27 and TRBJ1-2, with no clear D. The V end lost 5 bases, the J end lost 4 bases, and 11 bases lay between the germline ends. This CDR3 is built from 13 residues. CDR1 is MNHEY, CDR2 SMNVEV, per germline (reference sequence). The CDR3 DNA reads TGTGCCAGCAGTCCAGTGAATAGCTATGGCTACACCTTC. Protein sequence: CASSPVNSYGYTF.

The CDR3 nucleotides are TGCAGCGTCCCCGGGGGGACACGTACTGCTCATGGCTACACCTTC. Protein: CSVPGGTRTAHGYTF. The genes are TRBV29-1 and TRBJ1-2, with D possibly being TRBD1 (6 bases). The CDR3 runs 15 residues. Trimming took 6 bases from V and 6 from J, leaving 23 bases between them. CDR1 SQVTM and CDR2 ANQGSEA come from the germline V gene.

This chain connects TRBV6-1 to TRBJ1-3; D might be TRBD1 (6 bases). Trimming pared 6 bases from V and 2 bases from J, leaving 17 bases between. From germline, CDR1 is MNHNS and CDR2 SASEGT. The CDR3 extends over 16 amino acids. CDR3 in amino acids: CASRQRGGGTGNTIYF. In nucleotides, the CDR3 is TGTGCCAGCAGGCAAAGGGGGGGGGGAACTGGAAACACCATATATTTT.

This rearrangement joins TRBV4-3 to TRBJ1-2; unclear D gene. The ends were cut back, 0 bases at V and 8 bases at J, with 7 bases in the middle. The CDR3 runs to 12 residues. The germline CDR1 and CDR2 sequences are LGHNA and YSLEER. The CDR3 loop is CASSQDGRGYTF. CDR3 sequence (DNA): TGCGCCAGCAGCCAAGACGGCCGGGGCTACACCTTC.

The chain has TRBV19 and TRBJ1-5, with D possibly being TRBD1 (6 bases). The CDR3 contains 15 residues. Trimming pared 3 bases from V and 6 bases from J, leaving 15 bases between. The germline gives CDR1 LNHDA, CDR2 SQIVND (reference sequence). CDR3 amino acids: CASSMYREGIQPQHF. CDR3 bases: TGTGCCAGTAGTATGTACAGGGAGGGAATTCAGCCCCAGCATTTT.

In its sample, this clonotype was seen a few times. V gene TRBV28 combines with J gene TRBJ2-7; the match to TRBD2 covers 8 bases. Germline V gene lookup returns CDR1 MDHEN and CDR2 SYDVKM. The CDR3 is 15 amino acids. Trimming took 5 bases from V and 2 from J; bases not matched to a gene: 8. CDR3 sequence: CASSPRGSGTYEQYF. The CDR3 DNA follows: TGTGCCAGCAGTCCCCGGGGTAGCGGGACCTACGAGCAGTACTTC.

This chain joins TRBV19 and TRBJ1-5; TRBD1 might be the D (5 bases). Trimming shortened V by 3 bases and J by 6 bases, and 9 bases separated the two germline ends. Germline CDR1 reads LNHDA; CDR2 reads SQIVND (reference sequence). This CDR3 region has 13 residues. The chain's CDR3 is CASSMGGFQPQHF. DNA of the CDR3: TGTGCCAGTAGTATGGGGGGATTTCAGCCCCAGCATTTT.

The sample holds many counts of this clonotype. CDR3 protein: CASSETGMRGNTEAFF. The CDR3 DNA reads as TGTGCCAGCAGTGAAACAGGGATGAGGGGGAACACTGAAGCTTTCTTT. The rearrangement links TRBV6-1 to TRBJ1-1; D possibly corresponds to TRBD1 (6 bases). The CDR3 has 16 amino acids. V dropped 2 bases and J dropped 1 base, with 14 bases sitting between them. Germline V CDR1 and CDR2: MNHNS, SASEGT.

This clonotype was counted at least ten times. The chain couples TRBV10-2 to TRBJ1-4; 7 bases agree with TRBD1. With 6 bases clipped from V and 8 bases from J, the junction kept 9 bases outside the gene matches. This CDR3 comprises 14 residues. Looked up from germline, CDR1 is WSHSY and CDR2 is SAAADI. The CDR3 loop is CASRQYRGREKLFF. Here the CDR3 DNA reads TGCGCCAGCAGGCAATACAGGGGACGGGAAAAACTGTTTTTT.

This clonotype was counted many times. The rearrangement joins TRBV24-1 to TRBJ2-5; 16 bases line up with TRBD2. Germline CDR1 is KGHDR and CDR2 is SFDVKD. This CDR3 region has 16 residues. V gave up 3 bases and J gave up 5 bases; unmatched junction bases: 2. The CDR3 protein is CATSDAGLAGGETQYF. The CDR3, as DNA: TGTGCCACCAGTGATGCGGGACTAGCGGGAGGGGAGACCCAGTACTTC.

The rearrangement joins TRBV6-1 to TRBJ2-3; 11 bases are a match to TRBD2. Per the germline V gene, CDR1 is MNHNS and CDR2 is SASEGT. This CDR3 is 14 amino acids long. V shed 7 bases and J 5 bases; nucleotides not matched to a gene: 5. The DNA for the CDR3 is TGTGCCAGCACGGCTAGCGGGAGGAGAGATACGCAGTATTTT. Protein sequence: CASTASGRRDTQYF.

This clonotype was seen only a few times. The genes are TRBV2 and TRBJ2-5; D is ambiguous. The CDR3 consists of 13 residues. Trimming took 3 bases from V and 2 from J, leaving 7 bases between them. Germline-derived CDR1 and CDR2 are SNHLY and FYNNEI. CDR3 amino acids: CASSDFAQETQYF. The CDR3 DNA sequence: TGTGCCAGCAGTGACTTTGCTCAAGAGACCCAGTACTTC.

This clonotype came up a few times. The chain combines TRBV27 with TRBJ1-3; D may be TRBD1 (6 bases). The CDR3 consists of 17 residues. Trimming removed 4 bases from V and 0 bases from J, with 16 bases in between. In germline, CDR1 is MNHEY, CDR2 SMNVEV (reference sequence). The DNA of the CDR3 is TGTGCCAGCAGTTCGGTAGGGGGGCGTTCCTCTGGAAACACCATATATTTT. Protein: CASSSVGGRSSGNTIYF.

Remarks on this clonotype: A much larger clonotype is one base distant, so this may be a read error. V and J are TRBV30 and TRBJ1-4; D may be TRBD1 (5 bases). The CDR3 runs to 15 residues. Trimming pared 2 bases from V and 4 bases from J, leaving 14 bases between. CDR1 and CDR2 (germline): GTSNPN, SVGIG (reference sequence). CDR3 residues: CAWSTIGANNEKLFF. CDR3 coding DNA: TGTGCCTGGAGTACCATTGGGGCGAATAATGAAAAACTGTTTTTT.

This clonotype appeared many times. The chain carries TRBV27 and TRBJ2-7, with TRBD2 identical over 9 bases. V lost 8 bases to trimming and J lost 1 base; unmatched junction nucleotides: 6. CDR3 length: 14 residues. CDR1 is MNHEY and CDR2 is SMNVEV in the germline V gene (reference sequence). CDR3 DNA sequence: TGTGCCAGCTCCAGCGCGGGGGGGTCCTACGAGCAGTACTTC. This gives the protein CASSSAGGSYEQYF.

This clonotype was seen a few times. V usage is TRBV25-1 and J usage is TRBJ1-2; 8 nucleotides line up with TRBD1. The germline V gene encodes CDR1 MGHDK and CDR2 SYGVNS. J was trimmed by 1 base and V by 0 bases; bases with no gene match: 7. CDR3 length: 17 residues. The DNA for the CDR3 is TGTGCCAGCAGTGAATATGGGGACAGGAGCCTTAACTATGGCTACACCTTC. Translating gives CASSEYGDRSLNYGYTF.

Comment on this clonotype: This could be a read error, since a much larger clone is one nucleotide away. The chain combines TRBV18 with TRBJ2-1, with D tentatively TRBD1 or TRBD2 (5 bases each). This CDR3 has 16 amino acids. Germline CDR1 KGHSH, CDR2 LQKENI. The CDR3 loop reads CASSPGGKFTYNEQLF. DNA for the CDR3: TGTGCCAGCTCACCAGGGGGAAAATTTACCTACAATGAGCAGCTCTTC.

This clonotype was detected a few times. The chain uses TRBV9 and TRBJ1-3; D is unresolved. From germline, CDR1 is SGDLS and CDR2 YYNGEE. The CDR3 length is 15 residues. Trimming took 3 bases from V and 0 from J, leaving 10 bases between them. Here the CDR3 reads CASSADGISGNTIYF. CDR3 nucleotides: TGTGCCAGCAGCGCAGACGGCATCTCTGGAAACACCATATATTTT.

There are a few counts of this clonotype. The V call is TRBV9, the J call TRBJ1-5; weak D call: TRBD1 (5 bases). Trimming stripped 0 bases from V and 10 bases from J, with 17 bases between. The CDR3 has 15 amino acids. Germline CDR1 is SGDLS and CDR2 is YYNGEE. The CDR3 loop is CASSVGGTEISPQHF. CDR3 DNA sequence: TGTGCCAGCAGCGTAGGAGGGACCGAAATCAGCCCCCAGCATTTT.

This clonotype was counted ten times or more. The V and J genes are TRBV20-1 and TRBJ2-3, with 11 positions matching TRBD2. Germline V gives CDR1 DFQATT, CDR2 SNEGSKA (reference sequence). Trimming took 1 base from V and 6 from J; bases not matched to a gene: 9. The CDR3 is made up of 16 amino acids. The CDR3 nucleotides read TGCAGTGCTAGAGTGGTTAGCGGGAGGGCCCGGGATACGCAGTATTTT. It encodes CSARVVSGRARDTQYF.